These 28 T cell receptor beta chains came from one sample sequenced in a study of cytomegalovirus exposure and HLA in healthy donors (dated by TCRdb to 2016 to 2017). Receptor amplification or capture employed the immunoSEQ multiplex PCR assay. For the multiplex PCR, a mixture combining 60 forward primers for TCR Vbeta segments and 13 reverse primers for TCR Jbeta segments was used. Sourced from immuneACCESS, this table was stored by TCRdb with only in-frame sequences that have V and J called. A share of the clones is absent; for the studies checked, an unresolved V gene accounts for under half, and the remainder has no known explanation. The sample data list 150,000 to 200,000 clones, and 60% to 85% of these were observed just once. In total, the top ten clones hold just over 3% of the sample. The material sequenced was PBMCs. Every receptor here comes from a woman aged 40 to 50 in good health and CMV-seronegative.

The chain carries TRBV5-5 and TRBJ1-6; D is unresolved. Trimming took 4 bases from V and 0 from J, leaving 14 bases between them. CDR1 SGHKS and CDR2 YYEKEE come from the germline V gene (reference sequence). CDR3 length: 17 residues. CDR3 sequence: CASSPKGGSSYNSPLHF. In DNA, the CDR3 is TGTGCCAGCAGCCCGAAGGGAGGAAGCTCCTATAATTCACCCCTCCACTTT.

This chain's CDR3 is CASSLNQGGTEKLFF. The CDR3 nucleotides are TGTGCCAGCAGCTTAAATCAGGGAGGGACTGAAAAACTGTTTTTT. The chain links TRBV7-9 to TRBJ1-4; D possibly corresponds to TRBD1 (5 bases). The CDR3 runs to 15 residues. Trimming removed 2 bases at V and 7 bases at J, with 14 bases between. Germline V gene lookup returns CDR1 SEHNR and CDR2 FQNEAQ (reference sequence).

The chain joins TRBV2 to TRBJ2-2; D perhaps matches TRBD1 (6 bases). Trimming removed 4 bases at V and 3 bases at J, with 18 bases between. The CDR3 runs 17 residues. From germline, CDR1 is SNHLY and CDR2 FYNNEI. Here the CDR3 reads CASSGNPGQPYTGELFF. CDR3 nucleotides: TGTGCCAGCAGTGGTAACCCGGGACAACCTTACACCGGGGAGCTGTTTTTT.

V and J are TRBV5-1 and TRBJ1-2; D might be TRBD1 (5 bases). Looked up from germline, CDR1 is SGHRS and CDR2 is YFSETQ. V was clipped by 0 bases and J by 8 bases, with 11 bases between them. This CDR3 region has 13 residues. The CDR3 sequence: CASSLGQGWGYTF. CDR3 coding DNA: TGCGCCAGCAGCTTGGGCCAGGGATGGGGCTACACCTTC.

The V gene is TRBV5-4, the J gene TRBJ1-2; 10 bases match TRBD1. After removal of 4 bases from V and 3 bases from J, the junction contained 3 bases not matched to a gene. Germline V gene sequence: CDR1 SGHNT, CDR2 YYREEE (reference sequence). CDR3 length equals 14 residues. CDR3 residues: CASSLDRGHYGYTF. CDR3 nucleotide sequence: TGTGCCAGCAGCCTCGACAGGGGGCACTATGGCTACACCTTC. Full variable domain (remainder filled in from reference TRBV5-4 and TRBJ1-2): ETGVTQSPTHLIKTRGQQVTLRCSSQSGHNTVSWYQQALGQGPQFIFQYYREEENGRGNFPPRFSGLQFPNYSSELNVNALELDDSALYLCASSLDRGHYGYTFGSGTRLTVV.

The chain combines TRBV6-5 with TRBJ1-1; 10 bases match TRBD1. Germline CDR1 reads MNHEY; CDR2 reads SVGAGI. J was trimmed by 2 bases and V by 4 bases; bases with no gene match: 4. The CDR3 sequence is 15 residues long. The CDR3 DNA follows: TGTGCCAGCAGTTCTTGGACAGGGGGAAACACTGAAGCTTTCTTT. It is translated as CASSSWTGGNTEAFF.

The rearrangement joins TRBV10-1 to TRBJ2-1, with D maybe TRBD1 (5 bases). Germline V CDR1 and CDR2: WNHNN, SYGVQD (reference sequence). The CDR3 loop spans 13 amino acids. Trimming pared 3 bases from V and 9 bases from J, leaving 12 bases between. The CDR3: CASSDVQGGEQFF. In nucleotides, the CDR3 is TGCGCCAGCAGTGATGTTCAGGGCGGTGAGCAGTTCTTC.

The chain employs TRBV15 and TRBJ2-2; TRBD2 agrees at 8 bases. Germline loops: CDR1 LNHNV, CDR2 YYDKDF (reference sequence). The CDR3 sequence is 15 residues long. Losses at the gene ends were 8 bases for V and 2 bases for J; bases not matched to a gene: 7. CDR3 sequence: CATSGGTRNTGELFF. CDR3 nucleotides: TGTGCCACCTCGGGGGGGACACGAAACACCGGGGAGCTGTTTTTT.

CDR3 bases: TGTGCCAGCAACAGACAGGGCTCCGCTGAAGCTTTCTTT. The encoded protein is CASNRQGSAEAFF. The J gene is TRBJ1-1, the V gene TRBV6-5, with TRBD1 matching 7 bases. Unmatched junction bases numbered 8, after V lost 7 bases and J lost 6 bases. The germline CDR1 and CDR2 sequences are MNHEY and SVGAGI. The CDR3 runs 13 residues.

The J gene is TRBJ2-3, the V gene TRBV5-4; 9 positions agree with TRBD1. This CDR3 region has 14 residues. The trim removed 9 bases at V and 4 bases at J, leaving 9 bases unmatched. Looked up from germline, CDR1 is SGHNT and CDR2 is YYREEE (reference sequence). The DNA for the CDR3 is TGTGCCACTCCGGGACAGGGTAATCCAGATACGCAGTATTTT. As protein: CATPGQGNPDTQYF.

This clone was found a few times. The chain couples TRBV6-6 to TRBJ1-3; weak D call: TRBD1 (6 bases). Trimming removed 2 bases from V and 5 bases from J, with 13 bases in between. This CDR3 region has 15 residues. CDR1 and CDR2 from the germline V gene are MNHNY and SVGAGI (reference sequence). CDR3: CASSYEWGLRNTIYF. CDR3 DNA: TGTGCCAGCAGTTACGAGTGGGGGCTTAGAAACACCATATATTTT.

The rearrangement joins TRBV27 to TRBJ2-2; D is perhaps TRBD1 (5 bases). The CDR3 totals 14 residues. Trimming took 4 bases from V and 6 from J, leaving 12 bases between them. CDR1 and CDR2 from the germline V gene are MNHEY and SMNVEV (reference sequence). The CDR3 coding sequence is TGTGCCAGCAGTTGGGGCAGGGAACCCGGGGAGCTGTTTTTT. This translates into CASSWGREPGELFF.

In this sample, this clone turned up a few times. CDR3 coding DNA: TGTGCCAGCAGCACCCAACAGGGGTCTGCCGAAGCTTTCTTT. Its translation is CASSTQQGSAEAFF. The rearrangement links TRBV7-3 to TRBJ1-1, with 7 bases fitting TRBD1. Germline CDR1 reads SGHTA; CDR2 reads FQGTGA. Germline trimming cut 5 bases from V and 8 bases from J; bases unmatched to any gene: 11. There are 14 residues in the CDR3.

This sequence joins TRBV27 and TRBJ1-6; TRBD1 matches 10 bases. The germline V gene has CDR1 MNHEY and CDR2 SMNVEV (reference sequence). V shed 5 bases, J shed 6 bases, and the junction held 7 bases outside the gene matches. The CDR3 runs to 16 residues. This CDR3 is CASSTTGGQGNSPLHF. DNA for the CDR3: TGTGCCAGCAGTACGACAGGGGGCCAGGGTAATTCACCCCTCCACTTT.

The rearrangement joins TRBV28 to TRBJ1-5; D possibly corresponds to TRBD1 (6 bases). This CDR3 is built from 15 residues. Germline CDR1 MDHEN, CDR2 SYDVKM. The ends were cut back, 5 bases at V and 0 bases at J, with 11 bases in the middle. The CDR3 coding sequence is TGTGCCAGCAGTCCCTACAGGGATAGCAATCAGCCCCAGCATTTT. It translates to CASSPYRDSNQPQHF.

The chain uses TRBV15 and TRBJ2-5; TRBD2 aligns across 7 bases. The end of the DNA aligns better with TRBJ2-7, so the J call may be wrong. The V gene's germline CDR1 is LNHNV and CDR2 YYDKDF (reference sequence). CDR3 length: 16 residues. CDR3 in amino acids: CATSRKSLGRGYEQYF. In nucleotides, the CDR3 is TGTGCCACCAGCAGAAAATCCCTTGGGAGGGGTTACGAGCAGTACTTC.

In its sample, this clone was seen a few times. The rearrangement uses TRBV4-1 and TRBJ2-5, with 10 bases fitting TRBD1. The J call is doubtful: the DNA matches TRBJ2-7 better. This CDR3 comprises 15 residues. Germline V gene lookup returns CDR1 MGHRA and CDR2 YSYEKL. The CDR3 loop is CASSQTGGVHYEQYF. CDR3 sequence (DNA): TGCGCCAGCAGCCAGACAGGGGGCGTTCACTACGAGCAGTACTTC.

This clone was counted only a few times. The chain recombines TRBV10-3 with TRBJ2-1; TRBD2 matches 9 bases. Germline V gene sequence: CDR1 ENHRY, CDR2 SYGVKD. Trimming took 10 bases from V and 9 from J; bases not matched to a gene: 16. This CDR3 spans 15 amino acids. This CDR3 reads CATPWVAGVLGEQFF. The CDR3 DNA is TGTGCCACCCCTTGGGTAGCGGGGGTCTTGGGTGAGCAGTTCTTC.

The chain links TRBV5-6 to TRBJ2-1, with D hard to call. Germline V gene lookup returns CDR1 SGHDT and CDR2 YYEEEE. CDR3 size: 12 residues. V was pared by 0 bases and J by 15 bases, with 13 bases between. As DNA, the CDR3 is TGTGCCAGCAGCTTGGGAGACCGCGGTGCGTTCTTC. Translating it yields CASSLGDRGAFF.

V gene TRBV7-3 combines with J gene TRBJ2-6, with D maybe TRBD2 (6 bases). Per the germline V gene, CDR1 is SGHTA and CDR2 is FQGTGA. V was pared by 4 bases and J by 0 bases, with 16 bases between. This CDR3 has 18 amino acids. CDR3 nucleotide sequence: TGTGCCAGCAGCTCCTACGGGACTGCGAGCTCTGGGGCCAACGTCCTGACTTTC. It is translated as CASSSYGTASSGANVLTF. Full variable domain (rest looked up from reference TRBV7-3 and TRBJ2-6): GAGVSQTPSNKVTEKGKYVELRCDPISGHTALYWYRQSLGQGPEFLIYFQGTGAADDSGLPNDRFFAVRPEGSVSTLKIQRTERGDSAVYLCASSSYGTASSGANVLTFGAGSRLTVL.

The rearrangement links TRBV9 to TRBJ1-3; D not certain. The CDR3 length is 14 residues. Germline CDR1 SGDLS, CDR2 YYNGEE. V dropped 4 bases and J dropped 0 bases, with 8 bases sitting between them. The CDR3 DNA reads TGTGCCAGCAGCCACCAGGCCTCTGGAAACACCATATATTTT. Amino acid sequence: CASSHQASGNTIYF.

J is TRBJ2-1 and V is TRBV6-1, with D possibly TRBD1 on 6 matching bases. V lost 1 base, J lost 5 bases, and 12 bases lay in between. This CDR3 spans 15 amino acids. The germline V gene has CDR1 MNHNS and CDR2 SASEGT. CDR3 DNA: TGTGCCAGCAGTGAAGTGGGGGCAGCCAACAATGAGCAGTTCTTC. Amino acids: CASSEVGAANNEQFF.

This chain joins TRBV7-9 and TRBJ2-3, with a tentative D call TRBD2 (5 bases). Germline CDR1 SEHNR, CDR2 FQNEAQ (reference sequence). Trimming took off 2 bases at V and 4 bases at J, with 10 bases between the two ends. This CDR3 is 14 amino acids long. This chain's CDR3 is CASSLPGNPDTQYF. The DNA of the CDR3 is TGTGCCAGCAGCTTACCGGGAAATCCAGATACGCAGTATTTT. Variable domain in full (rest from reference TRBV7-9 and TRBJ2-3): DTGVSQNPRHKITKRGQNVTFRCDPISEHNRLYWYRQTLGQGPEFLTYFQNEAQLEKSRLLSDRFSAERPKGSFSTLEIQRTEQGDSAMYLCASSLPGNPDTQYFGPGTRLTVL.

About this clone: In the same sample, other DNA sequences code for this CDR3. The chain has TRBV2 and TRBJ1-6, with D hard to call. Germline assignment: CDR1 SNHLY and CDR2 FYNNEI. The CDR3 extends over 13 amino acids. V dropped 7 bases and J dropped 5 bases, with 9 bases sitting between them. The CDR3 DNA is TGTGCCAGCAAGACATTTGATAATTCACCCCTCCACTTT. Amino acid sequence: CASKTFDNSPLHF.

The chain employs TRBV15 and TRBJ2-7, with a possible D match to TRBD1 (6 bases). V lost 3 bases and J lost 0, with 9 bases in between. The CDR3 runs to 14 residues. CDR1 and CDR2 (germline): LNHNV, YYDKDF (reference sequence). The CDR3 protein is CATSRTGTSYEQYF. The DNA for the CDR3 is TGTGCCACCAGCAGGACAGGAACCTCCTACGAGCAGTACTTC.

V usage is TRBV27 and J usage is TRBJ1-2; D is unclear. The CDR3 consists of 16 residues. Deletions cut 6 bases from V and 1 base from J, with 18 bases between. Per the germline V gene, CDR1 is MNHEY and CDR2 is SMNVEV (reference sequence). The CDR3 nucleotides read TGTGCCAGCAGATTTAATACCGCGACTAGTAACTATGGCTACACCTTC. It translates to CASRFNTATSNYGYTF.

The CDR3 loop reads CASSIADRGYNEQFF. CDR3 DNA: TGTGCCAGTAGTATTGCCGACAGGGGCTACAATGAGCAGTTCTTC. The chain carries TRBV19 and TRBJ2-1; 8 bases fit TRBD1. This CDR3 has 15 residues. Unmatched junction bases numbered 4, after V lost 3 bases and J lost 3 bases. Germline CDR1 and CDR2: LNHDA and SQIVND (reference sequence).

This clone has just a few counts. The chain carries TRBV5-1 and TRBJ1-6, with D hard to call. CDR1 is SGHRS and CDR2 is YFSETQ in the germline V gene. CDR3 size: 15 residues. The ends were cut back, 0 bases at V and 6 bases at J, with 10 bases in the middle. The CDR3 loop is CASSLGGSFNSPLHF. The DNA for the CDR3 is TGCGCCAGCAGCTTGGGTGGGAGCTTTAATTCACCCCTCCACTTT.